This TCR beta chain is drawn from a study of T cells in localized non-small cell lung cancer. Overall study findings and caveats: Appearing in adjacent lung were a median about 50 of the top 100 tumor clones. Uninvolved adjacent lung had the highest recorded T cell clonality, with tumor below it.

Note on this clone: Its specificity is not known.

The assay was immunoSEQ multiplex PCR, and TCRdb's table has in-frame clones only and misses some. Of 65,000 to 95,000 clones in the sample, 80% are singletons; the top ten hold over 15%. The CDR3 sequence is 17 residues long. This sequence originates from a man between 40 and 69 years old with stage II squamous cell lung carcinoma. The chain is built from TRBV12-1 and TRBJ2-1; no check of the table's D call, TRBD2, against the DNA was made. TRBV12-1 is flagged as a pseudogene. The input for sequencing was PBMCs, taken before any cancer treatment. The CDR3 coding sequence is TGTGCCAGCAGCTTTGGGGAAGCGGGGGGGCCCGGCAATGAGCAGTTCTTC. It specifies CASSFGEAGGPGNEQFF.